This entry concerns a single TCR beta chain. The antigen is undetermined. The cDNA had a unique molecular identifier and a template-switch universal primer site. MiXCR, run by TCRdb on the 5' RACE reads, gives a single entry per CDR3 protein. This table has around 500,000 distinct CDR3 sequences, 14% appearing once. The record originates from a study of identical twins. Overall study results and limits: Where out-of-frame alpha sequences were twin-shared, they showed excess low generation probability. Insertions were reduced in abundant cord blood beta clonotypes but not in memory repertoires.

V dropped 1 base and J dropped 6; count of bases not matched to a gene: 11. Germline lookup yields CDR1 LGHNA and CDR2 YSLEER. This CDR3 has 17 residues. These data were also reused for a study on yellow fever vaccine responses in identical twins. This second report adds: Twins' vaccine T cell responses reportedly seemed partly convergent and partly personalized.

This clonotype originated in a woman in her late teens or twenties in good health. V and J are TRBV4-3 and TRBJ2-3; 9 nucleotides align to TRBD2. The sequencing input was CD4+ T cells sorted from blood. CDR3 region: CASSQAPGSGSFDTQYF. The CDR3 DNA is TGCGCCAGCAGCCAAGCCCCGGGTAGCGGGAGTTTTGATACGCAGTATTTT.